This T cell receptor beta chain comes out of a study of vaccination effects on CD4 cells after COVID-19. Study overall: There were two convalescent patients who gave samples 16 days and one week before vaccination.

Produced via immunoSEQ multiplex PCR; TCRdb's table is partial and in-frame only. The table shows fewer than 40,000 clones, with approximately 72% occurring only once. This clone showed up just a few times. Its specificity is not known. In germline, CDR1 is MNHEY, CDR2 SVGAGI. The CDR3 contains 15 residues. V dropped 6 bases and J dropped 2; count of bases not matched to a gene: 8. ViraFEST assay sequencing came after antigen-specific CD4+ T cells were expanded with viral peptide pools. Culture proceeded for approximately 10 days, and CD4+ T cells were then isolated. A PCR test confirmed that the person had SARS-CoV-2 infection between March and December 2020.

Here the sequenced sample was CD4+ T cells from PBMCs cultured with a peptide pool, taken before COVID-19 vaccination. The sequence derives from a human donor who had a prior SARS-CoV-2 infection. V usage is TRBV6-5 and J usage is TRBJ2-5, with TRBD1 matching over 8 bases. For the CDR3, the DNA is TGTGCCAGCAGACGACAGGGGCAAGCACAAGAGACCCAGTACTTC. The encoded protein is CASRRQGQAQETQYF.